The 16 T cell receptor beta chains presented below share a single source sample, sequenced in a study of T cells in Graves' hyperthyroidism and ophthalmopathy. Researchers amplified the TCR beta CDR3 regions from RNA transcripts. During a first-round RT-PCR of the TCR CDR3, the HTBI primer set was used. From the multiplex PCR reads, TCRdb called clonotypes with MiXCR, one entry per CDR3 protein. The repertoire consists of roughly 750,000 distinct CDR3 sequences, with around 15% occurring once and the leading ten covering around 8%. Sequenced sample: blood. These receptors were obtained from a man between 18 and 29 years old with Graves' hyperthyroidism.

This clonotype came up many times. V usage is TRBV12-3 or TRBV12-4 and J usage is TRBJ1-3, with TRBD1 as a possible D gene (6 bases). This CDR3 comprises 14 residues. V lost 3 bases to trimming and J lost 4 bases, with 10 bases between them. In DNA, the CDR3 is TGTGCCAGCAGTTTGGGGACACGAGGAAACACCATATATTTT. This encodes CASSLGTRGNTIYF.

Only a few counts were recorded for this clonotype. CDR3 bases: TGCAGCGTTGCTTCTAGCGGAGAACGCATTCAGTACTTC. It codes for CSVASSGERIQYF. This sequence joins TRBV29-1 and TRBJ2-4; 7 bases fit TRBD2. Germline V gene sequence: CDR1 SQVTM, CDR2 ANQGSEA. The J segment lost 9 bases and the V segment lost 4 bases, leaving 9 bases of the junction unmatched. The CDR3 is 13 residues long.

The table lists this clonotype with many counts. The chain is built from TRBV3-1 and TRBJ2-5, with D tentatively TRBD1 or TRBD2 (5 bases each). This CDR3 is 13 amino acids long. CDR1 is LGHDT, CDR2 YNNKEL, per germline (reference sequence). Between the trimmed V and J ends, which lost 5 bases and 5 bases, there was a span of 12 bases. As DNA, the CDR3 is TGTGCCAGCAGCAAGCGGCAGGGTGAGACCCAGTACTTC. This encodes CASSKRQGETQYF.

This chain joins TRBV6-1 and TRBJ2-2; D perhaps matches TRBD2 (6 bases). The CDR3 spans 17 residues. Germline V lookup: CDR1 MNHNS, CDR2 SASEGT. V lost 7 bases and J lost 6, with 24 bases in between. The CDR3 region has the DNA TGTGCCAGCAAAAAGTATAGCTGGAGGGATAGTCCCGGGGAGCTGTTTTTT. Protein product: CASKKYSWRDSPGELFF.

The CDR3 nucleotides are TGTGCCAGCAGTCCAGGGTATCGGACTGAAGCTTTCTTT. Its translation is CASSPGYRTEAFF. The chain employs TRBV6-1 and TRBJ1-1; a possible D gene is TRBD1 (5 bases). Germline V gene lookup returns CDR1 MNHNS and CDR2 SASEGT. The CDR3 is made up of 13 amino acids. The germline V and J ends were trimmed by 5 bases and 5 bases, with 12 bases remaining between them.

This clonotype was counted ten times or more. The chain employs TRBV3-1 and TRBJ1-4; the match to TRBD1 covers 8 bases. V gave up 6 bases and J gave up 8 bases; unmatched junction bases: 8. The CDR3 is 14 amino acids. Germline assignment: CDR1 LGHDT and CDR2 YNNKEL (reference sequence). DNA of the CDR3: TGTGCCAGCAGTCAGGCAGGGGGCCAGGAAAAACTGTTTTTT. As protein: CASSQAGGQEKLFF.

This clonotype came up a few times. The chain combines TRBV7-2 with TRBJ2-7; D is perhaps TRBD2 (6 bases). This CDR3 is 15 amino acids long. Trimming removed 5 bases from V and 2 bases from J, with 16 bases in between. The V gene's germline CDR1 is SGHTA and CDR2 FQGNSA. The CDR3 spells CASSHGPSDTYEQYF. Here the CDR3 DNA reads TGTGCCAGCAGCCACGGGCCTAGCGACACCTACGAGCAGTACTTC.

This clonotype was seen more than once but under ten times. The rearrangement uses TRBV11-3 and TRBJ2-2; D is ambiguous. Germline V gene data show CDR1 as SGHNT and CDR2 as YENEEA. CDR3 length equals 12 residues. Trimming pared 4 bases from V and 7 bases from J, leaving 7 bases between. DNA of the CDR3: TGTGCCAGCAGCTCCTATGGCGGGGAGCTGTTTTTT. Translating it yields CASSSYGGELFF.

This clonotype was observed many times. The chain carries TRBV12-3 or TRBV12-4 and TRBJ2-1; either TRBD1 or TRBD2 may supply D (5 bases each). The CDR3 runs 12 residues. Trimming removed 7 bases from V and 6 bases from J, with 10 bases in between. The CDR3 is CASTRDGNEQFF. As DNA, the CDR3 is TGTGCCAGCACCCGGGACGGCAATGAGCAGTTCTTC.

This clonotype has more than one count but fewer than ten. The CDR3 region is CASGPPGRGARYNEQFF. The CDR3 DNA is TGTGCCAGCGGACCCCCGGGACGTGGGGCCCGGTACAATGAGCAGTTCTTC. The V and J genes are TRBV28 and TRBJ2-1; D may be TRBD1 or TRBD2 (5 bases each). Trimming left V 8 bases short and J 4 bases short, with 24 bases between. CDR3 length: 17 residues. The germline gives CDR1 MDHEN, CDR2 SYDVKM.

This clonotype was seen repeatedly, ten times or more. V usage is TRBV15 and J usage is TRBJ2-7, with 13 bases lining up with TRBD2. With V trimmed by 0 bases and J by 5 bases, 10 bases remained unmatched. Germline loops: CDR1 LNHNV, CDR2 YYDKDF (reference sequence). This CDR3 contains 18 residues. The CDR3 is CATSRESPGLAGYDEQYF. CDR3 nucleotides: TGTGCCACCAGCAGAGAAAGTCCGGGACTAGCGGGATACGACGAGCAGTACTTC.

The V gene is TRBV30, the J gene TRBJ2-1, with D possibly being TRBD2 (5 bases). Germline-derived CDR1 and CDR2 are GTSNPN and SVGIG (reference sequence). Trimming removed 3 bases from V and 0 bases from J, with 15 bases in between. The CDR3 has 16 residues. The CDR3 spells CAWSRLKLGSYNEQFF. CDR3 in DNA: TGTGCCTGGAGCCGACTAAAACTAGGCTCCTACAATGAGCAGTTCTTC.

Note on this clonotype: Given a much more abundant clone one base away, this may be a read error. The rearrangement links TRBV5-1 to TRBJ2-3, with D tentatively TRBD2 (6 bases). Trimming took off 3 bases at V and 0 bases at J, with 11 bases between the two ends. This CDR3 is built from 15 residues. The V gene's germline CDR1 is SGHRS and CDR2 YFSETQ. This CDR3 is CASSSGLTSTDTQYF. The CDR3 DNA reads as TGCGCCAGCAGCTCTGGACTAACTAGCACAGATACGCAGTATTTT.

A note on this clonotype: Just one base apart from a much larger clone, this may be a read error. The V call is TRBV12-3 or TRBV12-4, the J call TRBJ2-7, with a weak D call TRBD2 (6 bases). The CDR3 contains 14 residues. CDR3 sequence reads: CASSPGVGSYGQYF. The CDR3 DNA sequence: TGTGCCAGCAGCCCGGGGGTGGGCTCCTACGGGCAGTACTTC.

The CDR3 DNA reads as TGTGCCATCAGTCCTGGGACTAGCGGGACCACAGATACGCAGCATTTT. This translates into CAISPGTSGTTDTQHF. The V gene is TRBV10-3, the J gene TRBJ2-3, with a weak D call TRBD1 (5 bases). The closer fit of TRBJ1-5 to the DNA end suggests the J call may be wrong. Germline CDR1 and CDR2: ENHRY and SYGVKD. There are 16 residues in the CDR3.

This clonotype has a count of ten or more. The V call is TRBV12-3 or TRBV12-4, the J call TRBJ2-3, with unresolved D. The CDR3 is made up of 16 amino acids. Trimming pared 3 bases from V and 2 bases from J, leaving 15 bases between. CDR3 in amino acids: CASSLTSSSLTDTQYF. The CDR3 coding sequence is TGTGCCAGCAGTTTGACATCGAGTAGTCTCACAGATACGCAGTATTTT.